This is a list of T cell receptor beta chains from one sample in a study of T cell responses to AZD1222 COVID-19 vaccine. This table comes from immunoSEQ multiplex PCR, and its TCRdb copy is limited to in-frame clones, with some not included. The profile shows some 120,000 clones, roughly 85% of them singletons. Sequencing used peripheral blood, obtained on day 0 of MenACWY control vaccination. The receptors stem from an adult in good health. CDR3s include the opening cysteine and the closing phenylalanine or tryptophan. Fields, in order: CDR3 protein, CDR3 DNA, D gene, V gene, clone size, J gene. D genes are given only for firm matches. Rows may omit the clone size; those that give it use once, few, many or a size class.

CDR3aa: CASDMDRAGTSPLHF
CDR3nt: TGTGCCAGCGATATGGATAGGGCAGGGACGTCACCCCTCCACTTT
d_gene: NA
v_gene: TRBV28
abundance: NA
j_gene: TRBJ1-6

CDR3aa: CASSLVRGRNTQYF
CDR3nt: TGTGCCAGCAGCTTAGTTAGAGGCAGAAATACCCAGTACTTC
d_gene: NA
v_gene: TRBV11-2
abundance: NA
j_gene: TRBJ2-5

CDR3aa: CASSESWGSGAFF
CDR3nt: TGTGCCAGCAGTGAGTCATGGGGGAGCGGAGCTTTCTTT
d_gene: NA
v_gene: TRBV6-1
abundance: once
j_gene: TRBJ1-1

CDR3aa: CASLAGSNPGELFF
CDR3nt: TGTGCCAGCCTTGCGGGGTCAAACCCGGGGGAGCTGTTTTTT
d_gene: NA
v_gene: TRBV6-6
abundance: NA
j_gene: TRBJ2-2

CDR3aa: CASSAPGTSGNYEQYF
CDR3nt: TGTGCCAGCAGTGCCCCCGGGACTAGCGGGAACTACGAGCAGTACTTC
d_gene: TRBD2
v_gene: TRBV6-1
abundance: NA
j_gene: TRBJ2-7

CDR3aa: CASGTGLYQPQHF
CDR3nt: TGTGCCAGCGGGACAGGGTTATATCAGCCCCAGCATTTT
d_gene: TRBD1
v_gene: TRBV2
abundance: NA
j_gene: TRBJ1-5

CDR3aa: CASSPGNYYEQYF
CDR3nt: TGTGCCAGCAGTCCCGGTAATTACTACGAGCAGTACTTC
d_gene: NA
v_gene: TRBV27
abundance: NA
j_gene: TRBJ2-7

CDR3aa: CASNRDRRVNEQFF
CDR3nt: TGCGCCAGCAACAGGGACAGGAGGGTCAATGAGCAGTTCTTC
d_gene: TRBD1
v_gene: TRBV23-1
abundance: NA
j_gene: TRBJ2-1

CDR3aa: CAWSVLGGSQPQHF
CDR3nt: TGTGCCTGGAGTGTGTTGGGGGGGAGCCAGCCCCAGCATTTT
d_gene: NA
v_gene: TRBV30
abundance: NA
j_gene: TRBJ1-5

CDR3aa: CASRSARTPTDTQYF
CDR3nt: TGTGCCAGCAGGTCGGCGAGGACTCCCACAGATACGCAGTATTTT
d_gene: NA
v_gene: TRBV28
abundance: NA
j_gene: TRBJ2-3

CDR3aa: CASSFKTGLSNQPQHF
CDR3nt: TGTGCCAGCAGTTTTAAGACAGGACTTAGCAATCAGCCCCAGCATTTT
d_gene: NA
v_gene: TRBV28
abundance: NA
j_gene: TRBJ1-5

CDR3aa: CATSDPGQGGETQYF
CDR3nt: TGTGCCACCAGTGATCCGGGACAGGGCGGGGAGACCCAGTACTTC
d_gene: TRBD1
v_gene: TRBV24-1
abundance: NA
j_gene: TRBJ2-5

CDR3aa: CASSFKYGQGPSPLHF
CDR3nt: TGTGCCAGCAGCTTTAAATACGGACAGGGTCCTTCACCCCTCCACTTT
d_gene: TRBD1
v_gene: TRBV5-5
abundance: NA
j_gene: TRBJ1-6

CDR3aa: CASSLGPNGNQPQHF
CDR3nt: TGTGCCAGCAGCTTGGGACCCAATGGCAATCAGCCCCAGCATTTT
d_gene: NA
v_gene: TRBV5-5
abundance: few
j_gene: TRBJ1-5

CDR3aa: CASSESGLGQPQHF
CDR3nt: TGTGCCAGCAGTGAATCAGGGTTAGGTCAGCCCCAGCATTTT
d_gene: NA
v_gene: TRBV25-1
abundance: NA
j_gene: TRBJ1-5

CDR3aa: CASSDNPLGLYEQYF
CDR3nt: TGTGCCAGCAGTGACAATCCTTTAGGGCTTTACGAGCAGTACTTC
d_gene: NA
v_gene: TRBV2
abundance: NA
j_gene: TRBJ2-7

CDR3aa: CASRRQGSNQPQHF
CDR3nt: TGTGCCAGCAGGCGACAGGGATCGAATCAGCCCCAGCATTTT
d_gene: TRBD1
v_gene: TRBV28
abundance: NA
j_gene: TRBJ1-5

CDR3aa: CASSVGVGTDTQYF
CDR3nt: TGTGCCAGCAGCGTTGGGGTGGGAACAGATACGCAGTATTTT
d_gene: NA
v_gene: TRBV9
abundance: NA
j_gene: TRBJ2-3

CDR3aa: CASRPGVSYGYTF
CDR3nt: TGTGCCAGCAGACCAGGGGTTTCTTATGGCTACACCTTC
d_gene: NA
v_gene: TRBV6-5
abundance: NA
j_gene: TRBJ1-2

CDR3aa: CASSLGQRRGANVLTF
CDR3nt: TGTGCCAGCAGCCTTGGACAGCGAAGAGGGGCCAACGTCCTGACTTTC
d_gene: NA
v_gene: TRBV11-2
abundance: NA
j_gene: TRBJ2-6

CDR3aa: CASSEGRVGNQPQHF
CDR3nt: TGTGCCAGCAGTGAAGGTAGGGTTGGCAATCAGCCCCAGCATTTT
d_gene: NA
v_gene: TRBV2
abundance: once
j_gene: TRBJ1-5

CDR3aa: CASSEGRGIDLREKLFF
CDR3nt: TGTGCCAGCAGTGAGGGGAGGGGGATCGATCTTAGAGAAAAACTGTTTTTT
d_gene: NA
v_gene: TRBV2
abundance: NA
j_gene: TRBJ1-4

CDR3aa: CASSRQENTEAFF
CDR3nt: TGTGCCAGCAGTCGACAGGAGAACACTGAAGCTTTCTTT
d_gene: NA
v_gene: TRBV12-3/TRBV12-4
abundance: NA
j_gene: TRBJ1-1

CDR3aa: CASMRSDTQYF
CDR3nt: TGTGCCAGCATGCGGTCAGATACGCAGTATTTT
d_gene: NA
v_gene: TRBV27
abundance: NA
j_gene: TRBJ2-3

CDR3aa: CASSLGWETQYF
CDR3nt: TGCGCCAGCAGCTTGGGGTGGGAGACCCAGTACTTC
d_gene: NA
v_gene: TRBV5-1
abundance: NA
j_gene: TRBJ2-5

CDR3aa: CASSRSGTSGRNEQFF
CDR3nt: TGTGCCAGCAGCCGCTCCGGGACTAGCGGGCGCAATGAGCAGTTCTTC
d_gene: TRBD2
v_gene: TRBV3-1/TRBV3-2
abundance: NA
j_gene: TRBJ2-1

CDR3aa: CAWSRTGPYEGQYF
CDR3nt: TGTGCCTGGAGCCGGACAGGGCCCTACGAAGGGCAGTACTTC
d_gene: TRBD1
v_gene: TRBV30
abundance: NA
j_gene: TRBJ2-7

CDR3aa: CASITGIYEQYF
CDR3nt: TGTGCCAGCATTACAGGGATTTACGAGCAGTACTTC
d_gene: NA
v_gene: TRBV2
abundance: NA
j_gene: TRBJ2-7

CDR3aa: CATSDGTDLAPQHF
CDR3nt: TGTGCCACCAGTGACGGGACAGACCTAGCGCCCCAGCATTTT
d_gene: TRBD1
v_gene: TRBV24-1
abundance: once
j_gene: TRBJ1-5

CDR3aa: CASSVPRGQGDTQYF
CDR3nt: TGTGCCAGCAGTGTCCCCCGGGGCCAAGGAGATACGCAGTATTTT
d_gene: NA
v_gene: TRBV28
abundance: once
j_gene: TRBJ2-3

CDR3aa: CASSLGLGELFF
CDR3nt: TGTGCCAGCAGTTTAGGACTAGGGGAGTTATTCTTC
d_gene: TRBD2
v_gene: TRBV28
abundance: NA
j_gene: TRBJ2-1

CDR3aa: CASSNYGTSKTYEQYF
CDR3nt: TGTGCCAGCAGCAATTACGGGACGTCAAAAACTTACGAGCAGTACTTC
d_gene: NA
v_gene: TRBV7-2
abundance: NA
j_gene: TRBJ2-7

CDR3aa: CASSLSSGSYEQYF
CDR3nt: TGTGCCAGCAGCTTATCTAGCGGCTCCTACGAGCAGTACTTC
d_gene: TRBD2
v_gene: TRBV7-9
abundance: NA
j_gene: TRBJ2-7

CDR3aa: CASSPGLASSNEQFF
CDR3nt: TGCGCCAGCAGCCCCGGACTAGCCTCTTCCAATGAGCAGTTCTTC
d_gene: TRBD2
v_gene: TRBV4-1
abundance: once
j_gene: TRBJ2-1

CDR3aa: CATSDPPPENEQFF
CDR3nt: TGTGCCACCAGTGATCCCCCTCCTGAGAATGAGCAGTTCTTC
d_gene: NA
v_gene: TRBV24-1
abundance: once
j_gene: TRBJ2-1

CDR3aa: CASSPGVWRHEKLFF
CDR3nt: TGTGCCAGCAGTCCGGGGGTCTGGAGGCATGAAAAACTGTTTTTT
d_gene: NA
v_gene: TRBV28
abundance: NA
j_gene: TRBJ1-4

CDR3aa: CASGPGGGETQYF
CDR3nt: TGTGCCAGCGGCCCCGGGGGTGGAGAGACCCAGTACTTC
d_gene: NA
v_gene: TRBV28
abundance: NA
j_gene: TRBJ2-5

CDR3aa: CASSLGGAQEDIQYF
CDR3nt: TGCGCCAGCAGCTTGGGGGGGGCGCAAGAGGACATTCAGTACTTC
d_gene: NA
v_gene: TRBV5-1
abundance: NA
j_gene: TRBJ2-4

CDR3aa: CAWSDQLGNTEAFF
CDR3nt: TGTGCCTGGAGCGATCAACTGGGGAACACTGAAGCTTTCTTT
d_gene: NA
v_gene: TRBV30
abundance: NA
j_gene: TRBJ1-1

CDR3aa: CASSPAMNTEAFF
CDR3nt: TGTGCCAGCAGCCCCGCCATGAACACTGAAGCTTTCTTT
d_gene: NA
v_gene: TRBV7-2
abundance: once
j_gene: TRBJ1-1

CDR3aa: CASSPQQGNTEAFF
CDR3nt: TGTGCCAGCAGTCCGCAACAGGGGAACACTGAAGCTTTCTTT
d_gene: NA
v_gene: TRBV6-6
abundance: NA
j_gene: TRBJ1-1

CDR3aa: CAWIWNNSPLHF
CDR3nt: TGTGCCTGGATTTGGAATAATTCACCCCTCCACTTT
d_gene: NA
v_gene: TRBV30
abundance: NA
j_gene: TRBJ1-6

CDR3aa: CASSYSSGVGTEAFF
CDR3nt: TGTGCCAGCAGTTACTCGTCAGGGGTTGGCACTGAAGCTTTCTTT
d_gene: NA
v_gene: TRBV6-5
abundance: NA
j_gene: TRBJ1-1

CDR3aa: CASSSTLGGEQFF
CDR3nt: TGTGCCAGTAGTTCGACACTTGGAGGTGAGCAGTTCTTC
d_gene: NA
v_gene: TRBV19
abundance: NA
j_gene: TRBJ2-1

CDR3aa: CASSPRLRLSDTQYF
CDR3nt: TGTGCCAGCAGCCCTCGTCTCCGCTTGTCAGATACGCAGTATTTT
d_gene: NA
v_gene: TRBV3-1/TRBV3-2
abundance: NA
j_gene: TRBJ2-3

CDR3aa: CASSHPGFMVGYTF
CDR3nt: TGTGCCAGCAGTCATCCGGGCTTTATGGTTGGCTACACCTTC
d_gene: NA
v_gene: TRBV25-1
abundance: NA
j_gene: TRBJ1-2

CDR3aa: CASSNRVGTGWHTQYF
CDR3nt: TGTGCCAGCAGCAATCGTGTCGGGACAGGGTGGCATACGCAGTATTTT
d_gene: NA
v_gene: TRBV21-1
abundance: NA
j_gene: TRBJ2-3

CDR3aa: CASSSQGAKDTQYF
CDR3nt: TGTGCCAGCAGCTCTCAGGGGGCAAAAGATACGCAGTATTTT
d_gene: TRBD1
v_gene: TRBV7-3
abundance: NA
j_gene: TRBJ2-3

CDR3aa: CASSLGLAGGDTQYF
CDR3nt: TGTGCCAGCAGCTTAGGACTAGCGGGAGGAGATACGCAGTATTTT
d_gene: TRBD2
v_gene: TRBV11-2
abundance: NA
j_gene: TRBJ2-3

CDR3aa: CASSRQDRAGTGELFF
CDR3nt: TGTGCCAGCAGCCGACAGGACAGGGCGGGCACCGGGGAGCTGTTTTTT
d_gene: TRBD1
v_gene: TRBV5-5
abundance: NA
j_gene: TRBJ2-2

CDR3aa: CASSESRTDYTF
CDR3nt: TGTGCCAGCAGTGAATCCCGGACAGACTACACCTTC
d_gene: NA
v_gene: TRBV6-1
abundance: NA
j_gene: TRBJ1-2

CDR3aa: CASSEFLGATDDYEQYF
CDR3nt: TGTGCCAGCAGTGAATTCCTAGGGGCGACTGATGACTACGAGCAGTACTTC
d_gene: NA
v_gene: TRBV6-1
abundance: NA
j_gene: TRBJ2-7

CDR3aa: CASSIGVSQETQYF
CDR3nt: TGTGCCAGTAGTATAGGGGTGTCTCAAGAGACCCAGTACTTC
d_gene: NA
v_gene: TRBV19
abundance: NA
j_gene: TRBJ2-5

CDR3aa: CASSLGTGFSATNEKLFF
CDR3nt: TGTGCCAGCAGCTTAGGAACAGGCTTCAGCGCAACTAATGAAAAACTGTTTTTT
d_gene: NA
v_gene: TRBV7-6
abundance: few
j_gene: TRBJ1-4

CDR3aa: CAGSSGAREQYF
CDR3nt: TGTGCCGGGTCTTCGGGGGCGCGCGAGCAGTACTTC
d_gene: NA
v_gene: TRBV5-8
abundance: NA
j_gene: TRBJ2-7

CDR3aa: CASSPRTSGYYNEQFF
CDR3nt: TGTGCCAGCAGCCCACGGACTAGCGGCTACTACAATGAGCAGTTCTTC
d_gene: TRBD2
v_gene: TRBV11-2
abundance: NA
j_gene: TRBJ2-1

CDR3aa: CASSLSGAGANVLTF
CDR3nt: TGTGCCAGCAGCTTATCAGGGGCTGGGGCCAACGTCCTGACTTTC
d_gene: NA
v_gene: TRBV7-9
abundance: once
j_gene: TRBJ2-6

CDR3aa: CASSLGTPQSYEQYF
CDR3nt: TGCGCCAGCAGCTTGGGGACGCCTCAGTCCTACGAGCAGTACTTC
d_gene: NA
v_gene: TRBV5-1
abundance: once
j_gene: TRBJ2-7

CDR3aa: CASSDPGLAVNEQFF
CDR3nt: TGTGCCAGCAGTGACCCGGGACTAGCGGTCAATGAGCAGTTCTTC
d_gene: TRBD2
v_gene: TRBV25-1
abundance: NA
j_gene: TRBJ2-1

CDR3aa: CASSLVPNTDTQYF
CDR3nt: TGTGCCAGCAGCTTAGTGCCCAACACAGATACGCAGTATTTT
d_gene: NA
v_gene: TRBV7-2
abundance: NA
j_gene: TRBJ2-3